Presented here are 18 T cell receptor beta chains from one specimen sequenced in a study of cytomegalovirus exposure and HLA in healthy donors. Vbeta (60) and Jbeta (13) primers were used in the PCR. Sequencing was performed with immunoSEQ multiplex PCR; in TCRdb, only in-frame clones are kept and a portion is missing. This sample's table reports about 110,000 clones. What was sequenced was PBMCs. These receptors originate from a man over 45 in good health and CMV-seronegative.

V usage is TRBV9 and J usage is TRBJ1-2; D gene unclear. Trimming took off 7 bases at V and 3 bases at J, with 13 bases between the two ends. This CDR3 is built from 13 residues. Germline V gene data show CDR1 as SGDLS and CDR2 as YYNGEE. CDR3: CASGSEGDYGYTF. Written as DNA, the CDR3 is TGTGCCAGCGGTTCCGAGGGTGACTATGGCTACACCTTC.

The gene calls are TRBV7-6 and TRBJ2-1; 9 bases map to TRBD2. Germline trimming cut 5 bases from V and 9 bases from J; bases unmatched to any gene: 5. The CDR3 spans 13 residues. Germline CDR1 is SGHVS and CDR2 is FNYEAQ. CDR3 sequence (DNA): TGTGCCAGCAGCGGGACTAGCCCGGGTGAGCAGTTCTTC. Protein sequence: CASSGTSPGEQFF.

The gene calls are TRBV25-1 and TRBJ1-4; a weak D match, TRBD1 (6 bases). From germline, CDR1 is MGHDK and CDR2 SYGVNS. The V gene lost 6 bases and the J gene lost 3 bases, with 8 bases spanning the gap. The length of the CDR3 is 13 residues. This chain's CDR3 is CASRQGSNEKLFF. The DNA for the CDR3 is TGTGCCAGCAGACAGGGTTCTAATGAAAAACTGTTTTTT.

V is TRBV11-2 and J is TRBJ2-7, with TRBD1 matching 9 bases. Germline assignment: CDR1 SGHAT and CDR2 FQNNGV. This CDR3 has 15 residues. With V trimmed by 2 bases and J by 1 base, 3 bases remained unmatched. The CDR3 here is CASSLIGTGSYEQYF. DNA of the CDR3: TGTGCCAGCAGCTTAATCGGGACAGGGTCCTACGAGCAGTACTTC.

The chain combines TRBV19 with TRBJ1-1; D ambiguous. The CDR3 contains 13 residues. V lost 5 bases, J lost 3 bases, and 10 bases lay in between. Germline V gene data show CDR1 as LNHDA and CDR2 as SQIVND (reference sequence). This chain's CDR3 is CASSPLNYTEAFF. In DNA form, the CDR3 reads TGTGCCAGTAGTCCCCTAAATTACACTGAAGCTTTCTTT.

The V gene is TRBV29-1, the J gene TRBJ2-3; 11 bases line up with TRBD2. V trimming: 3 bases; J trimming: 0 bases; junction bases outside the gene matches: 5. This CDR3 has 16 amino acids. Per the germline V gene, CDR1 is SQVTM and CDR2 is ANQGSEA. The CDR3 nucleotides read TGCAGCGTTGAGGGACTAGCGGATGCTAGCACAGATACGCAGTATTTT. Amino acid sequence: CSVEGLADASTDTQYF.

This sequence joins TRBV27 and TRBJ1-2; unclear D gene. The CDR3 is 14 residues long. Germline V CDR1 and CDR2: MNHEY, SMNVEV (reference sequence). The V end was cut by 8 bases, the J end by 0 bases, with 13 bases between. This CDR3 is CASGGRSANYGYTF. CDR3 nucleotides: TGTGCCAGCGGCGGTCGATCCGCTAACTATGGCTACACCTTC.

V is TRBV19 and J is TRBJ2-2; the D gene is possibly TRBD2 (5 bases). Deletions cut 7 bases from V and 5 bases from J, with 17 bases between. Germline CDR1 LNHDA, CDR2 SQIVND (reference sequence). CDR3 length: 15 amino acids. This CDR3 is CASNSLGRGTGELFF. The CDR3 DNA reads as TGTGCCAGTAATTCTTTGGGGAGAGGGACCGGGGAGCTGTTTTTT.

This sequence joins TRBV4-1 and TRBJ2-1; 9 bases fit TRBD1. V was pared by 6 bases and J by 8 bases, with 11 bases of the junction left unmatched. Germline CDR1 MGHRA, CDR2 YSYEKL. The CDR3 runs 15 residues. CDR3 loop: CASSFRDREVDEQFF. The CDR3 nucleotides are TGCGCCAGCAGTTTCCGGGACAGGGAGGTCGATGAGCAGTTCTTC.

Details on this clone: Compared with germline, one end of the junction differs, possibly owing to a read error. This chain joins TRBV5-1 and TRBJ2-5; 9 nucleotides match TRBD2. The CDR3 totals 17 residues. Germline values: CDR1 SGHRS, CDR2 YFSETQ. CDR3 bases: TGCGCCAGCAGTTTGGGAGGGGTAGCGGGAGCACAAGAGACCCAGTACTTC. Its translation: CASSLGGVAGAQETQYF.

The rearrangement uses TRBV12-5 and TRBJ1-1; TRBD1 is a possible D gene (6 bases). CDR1 and CDR2 from the germline V gene are LGHNT and FRNRAP. The CDR3 loop spans 13 amino acids. Trimming removed 0 bases from V and 4 bases from J, with 6 bases in between. The CDR3 DNA reads as TGTGCTAGTGGTTTGGTAGGGGGCACTGAAGCTTTCTTT. It encodes CASGLVGGTEAFF.

CDR3 bases: TGTGCCAGCAGTTACTCGAAAACAAACACCGGGGAGCTGTTTTTT. It encodes CASSYSKTNTGELFF. The J gene is TRBJ2-2, the V gene TRBV6-6; no clear D. The germline V gene encodes CDR1 MNHNY and CDR2 SVGAGI (reference sequence). This CDR3 is 15 amino acids long. V shed 0 bases and J shed 2 bases, with 7 bases lying between them.

V gene TRBV4-3 combines with J gene TRBJ1-1; D unclear. Trimming cost V 4 bases and J 6 bases, with 15 bases left between them. The CDR3 sequence is 14 residues long. CDR1 and CDR2 (germline): LGHNA, YSLEER. The CDR3 loop is CASSPDPGDAEAFF. The CDR3 DNA sequence: TGCGCCAGCAGCCCAGACCCGGGTGACGCTGAAGCTTTCTTT.

The gene calls are TRBV4-3 and TRBJ1-1, with D possibly TRBD1 on 5 matching bases. Trimming stripped 3 bases from V and 4 bases from J, with 18 bases between. The CDR3 totals 16 residues. Germline CDR1 and CDR2: LGHNA and YSLEER. CDR3 coding DNA: TGCGCCAGCAGCCAGAGAAGGGGCAGGGAAGGCACTGAAGCTTTCTTT. It codes for CASSQRRGREGTEAFF.

This sequence joins TRBV5-1 and TRBJ2-5, with D perhaps TRBD1 (6 bases). The CDR3 has 15 residues. Per germline, CDR1 SGHRS and CDR2 YFSETQ. Trimming pared 3 bases from V and 3 bases from J, leaving 15 bases between. The CDR3: CASSSKAGAEETQYF. Written as DNA, the CDR3 is TGCGCCAGCAGCTCGAAGGCAGGGGCAGAAGAGACCCAGTACTTC.

The J gene is TRBJ2-5, the V gene TRBV19; 8 bases are a match to TRBD2. V gave up 1 base and J gave up 5 bases; unmatched junction bases: 9. The CDR3 is 16 amino acids. Germline CDR1 and CDR2: LNHDA and SQIVND (reference sequence). The CDR3 DNA reads as TGTGCCAGTAGTATAGGGGGAGCGGGAGACCGGGAGACCCAGTACTTC. Translation: CASSIGGAGDRETQYF.

The V call is TRBV28, the J call TRBJ1-1; 9 bases match TRBD1. This CDR3 comprises 15 residues. Germline V gene data show CDR1 as MDHEN and CDR2 as SYDVKM. The ends lost 2 bases at V and 2 bases at J; junction bases unmatched: 3. The CDR3 DNA follows: TGTGCCAGCAGTTTAAGTACAGGGGGCAACACTGAAGCTTTCTTT. It translates to CASSLSTGGNTEAFF.

The rearrangement links TRBV19 to TRBJ1-2, with D perhaps TRBD1 (5 bases). Germline V lookup: CDR1 LNHDA, CDR2 SQIVND (reference sequence). The ends were cut back, 7 bases at V and 1 base at J, with 16 bases in the middle. The CDR3 runs 15 residues. The CDR3 is CASTPRLDINYGYTF. Written as DNA, the CDR3 is TGTGCCAGTACCCCCCGGCTGGACATTAACTATGGCTACACCTTC. The full variable domain, in which reference TRBV19 and TRBJ1-2 provide the parts outside the CDR3, is DGGITQSPKYLFRKEGQNVTLSCEQNLNHDAMYWYRQDPGQGLRLIYYSQIVNDFQKGDIAEGYSVSREKKESFPLTVTSAQKNPTAFYLCASTPRLDINYGYTFGSGTRLTVV.